Detailed here is one T cell receptor beta chain. Its antigen remains unidentified. Per-base quality was not reported, and no clone a single base away is much larger than it. CDR1 SGHVS and CDR2 FQNEAQ were looked up in the germline V gene. CDR3 length: 19 amino acids, cysteine to phenylalanine. Only the CDR3 DNA is retained, 57 bases long and in frame from the first base. V lost 0 bases and J lost 0 bases, and the count of bases not matched to a germline gene is 6. At one collaborating source in Seattle, patients were enrolled during active infection and were followed longitudinally through the course of disease. Whole blood was collected in K2EDTA tubes by collaborating institutions according to the institutions' own protocols. For TCRbeta analysis, collaborator samples were shipped as frozen whole blood, as isolated PBMCs, or as DNA extracted from either sample type. The data are from a study of blood T cell repertoires in COVID-19 (dated by TCRdb to 2019 to 2021). Turning to the overall study: The collaborator samples originated in the United States, Italy and Spain and spanned the acute and convalescent phases of COVID-19. The prospective study material was composed of cDNA or gDNA derived from T cells, B-cell-depleted T cells, or PBMCs. Subjects who had been exposed to COVID-19, were actively infected with it, or had recovered from it provided the deeply sampled blood TCRbeta repertoires that made up the dataset. A freely available public database, intended as a resource for researchers studying the immune response to SARS-CoV-2, is where the repertoires were released. The samples were drawn from the first 160 participants of the ongoing ImmuneRACE study and from some 1,300 subjects provided by 6 global collaborators. A de-identified subject ID, COVID-19 status, age in years and sex were almost always included in the sample metadata. Where available, HLA class I and class II types were obtained from metadata supplied by the sample provider rather than from assay-based typing. The paper as a whole reports these results and caveats: The quantity of clinical and demographic metadata differed by source and by participant and was supplied without curation.

TCRbeta CDR3 regions were amplified from genomic DNA by means of the immunoSEQ Assay, a bias-controlled multiplex PCR. In the source study's methods: Nucleated cell counts per sample were estimated from amplification of reference gene primers within the assay. To quantify the absolute abundance of each unique TCRbeta CDR3 rearrangement, sequence reads were collapsed and filtered. For each sample, productive Simpson clonality was calculated by taking the square root of Simpson's diversity index across productive rearrangements. TCRdb provides this immuneACCESS table in a form limited to in-frame rearrangements. Some clones are lacking; in checked studies, under half of them reflect an unresolved V gene, and why the rest are absent is not known. The V and J calls and clone size are taken from that table; D and trimming were inferred from the DNA. The sample records about 250,000 clones, roughly 88% of which are singletons. The top ten clones comprise just under 6.5% of the sample.

Sequenced material: peripheral blood. The sequence derives from a woman under 40 with COVID-19, enrolled during active disease. The chain is assembled from TRBV7-8 and TRBJ2-1; a stretch of 12 junction bases matches TRBD2. For the CDR3, the sequence is CASSLALTSGGLSYNEQFF. The DNA sequence is TGTGCCAGCAGCTTAGCTTTGACTAGCGGGGGCCTCTCCTACAATGAGCAGTTCTTC.